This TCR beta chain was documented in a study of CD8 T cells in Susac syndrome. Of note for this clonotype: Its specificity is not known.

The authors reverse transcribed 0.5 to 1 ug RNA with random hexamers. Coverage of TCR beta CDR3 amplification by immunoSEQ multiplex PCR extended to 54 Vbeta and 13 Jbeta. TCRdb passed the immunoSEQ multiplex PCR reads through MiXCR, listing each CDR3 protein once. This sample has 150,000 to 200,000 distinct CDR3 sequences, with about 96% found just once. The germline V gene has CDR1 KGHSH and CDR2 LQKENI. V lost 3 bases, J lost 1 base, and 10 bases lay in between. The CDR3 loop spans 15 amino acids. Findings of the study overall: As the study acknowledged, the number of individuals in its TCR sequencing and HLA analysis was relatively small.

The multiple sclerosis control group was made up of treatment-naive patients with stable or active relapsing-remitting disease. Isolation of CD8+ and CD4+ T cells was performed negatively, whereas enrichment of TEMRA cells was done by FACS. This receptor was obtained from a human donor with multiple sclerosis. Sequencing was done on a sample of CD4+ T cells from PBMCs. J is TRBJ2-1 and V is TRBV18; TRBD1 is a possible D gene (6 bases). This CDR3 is CASSPEGDSYNEQFF. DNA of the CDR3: TGTGCCAGCTCACCTGAGGGGGATTCCTACAATGAGCAGTTCTTC.